The subject of this entry is one T cell receptor (beta chain). The antigen is unknown. Other DNA sequences in the sample encode the same CDR3. Some clones are missing from TCRdb's copy, which holds only in-frame ones; the method was immunoSEQ multiplex PCR. This sample yields about 50,000 clones, of which approximately 76% are seen a single time; about 12% belongs to the top ten. The data were taken from a study of PD-1 blockade in classical Hodgkin lymphoma. General observations from the study: Exclusion covered patients beginning nivolumab under 1 year post-ASCT. Baseline diversity in complete responders resembled that of newly diagnosed patients. Newly diagnosed patients were reported to exhibit reduced baseline TCR diversity relative to healthy donors.

Germline assignment: CDR1 SGHRS and CDR2 YFSETQ. CDR3 length: 15 amino acids. J gave up 4 bases and V 0 bases, and 3 bases lay outside the gene matches. As for time point: cycle 4 day 1 (C4D1), after six to seven weeks of nivolumab. Autologous stem cell transplantation was followed by relapse in every patient, and brentuximab vedotin exposure varied. Progressive disease, partial response or complete response was each patient's best response. The chain recombines TRBV5-1 with TRBJ2-1; 8 nucleotides agree with TRBD2. Material: peripheral blood mononuclear cells (PBMCs), obtained before the fourth cycle of nivolumab. The TCR comes from a human donor with classical Hodgkin lymphoma. The CDR3 DNA follows: TGCGCCAGCAGCTTGGGAACGGGAGGGTACAATGAGCAGTTCTTC. This encodes CASSLGTGGYNEQFF.